These T cell receptor beta chains were read from a single sample in a study of T cell responses to AZD1222 COVID-19 vaccine. Assay used: immunoSEQ multiplex PCR; TCRdb lists only in-frame clones, some missing. Of about 120,000 clones in the sample, 87% were seen once. Sequenced here: peripheral blood, sampled 28 days after the second AZD1222 dose. All receptors come from an adult who received the AZD1222 COVID-19 vaccine. CDR3s include the opening cysteine and the closing phenylalanine or tryptophan. D genes are given only for firm matches. Not all rows give a size; the values are once, few, many and, for expanded clones, a class.

>16|-|TRBJ1-6|-|TRBV5-1
CASSLAGVTGGGPLHF
TGCGCCAGCAGCTTGGCCGGGGTAACCGGCGGTGGGCCCCTCCACTTT
>15|-|TRBJ2-3|TRBD2|TRBV28
CASSFGGGATDTQYF
TGTGCCAGCAGTTTCGGGGGGGGTGCCACAGATACGCAGTATTTT
>16|-|TRBJ1-2|-|TRBV5-6
CASRPIGEGGEWGYTF
TGTGCCAGCAGACCAATTGGTGAGGGGGGCGAGTGGGGCTACACCTTC
>15|-|TRBJ1-2|-|TRBV9
CASSAPPGALGGYTF
TGTGCCAGCAGCGCGCCCCCCGGGGCACTGGGCGGCTACACCTTC
>11|-|TRBJ1-5|-|TRBV28
CASSRNQPQHF
TGTGCCAGCAGCCGTAATCAGCCCCAGCATTTT
>13|-|TRBJ1-3|TRBD1|TRBV29-1
CSVQGTAGNTIYF
TGCAGCGTTCAAGGGACAGCCGGAAACACCATATATTTT
>15|-|TRBJ2-7|-|TRBV18
CASSPGSGAGDEQYF
TGTGCCAGCTCACCAGGTTCCGGGGCCGGGGACGAGCAGTACTTC
>14|-|TRBJ2-7|-|TRBV14
CASSQVRGFYEQYF
TGTGCCAGCAGCCAAGTACGCGGGTTTTACGAGCAGTACTTC
>12|-|TRBJ2-1|-|TRBV28
CASRATGFRQFF
TGTGCCAGCAGGGCCACAGGGTTTAGGCAGTTCTTC
>16|once|TRBJ1-6|TRBD1|TRBV9
CASSTGDRVRNSPLHF
TGTGCCAGCAGCACCGGGGACAGGGTGAGGAATTCACCCCTCCACTTT
>14|-|TRBJ1-1|-|TRBV7-2
CASSLFGKDTEAFF
TGTGCCAGCAGCTTATTTGGGAAGGACACTGAAGCTTTCTTT
>14|-|TRBJ2-6|-|TRBV2
CASRAVSGANVLTF
TGTGCCAGCAGGGCGGTCTCTGGGGCCAACGTCCTGACTTTC
>15|-|TRBJ1-2|-|TRBV21-1
CASSLVEGGNYGYTF
TGTGCCAGCAGCCTTGTTGAGGGGGGGAACTATGGCTACACCTTC
>16|-|TRBJ2-5|TRBD2|TRBV18
CASSPLLVAGIETQYF
TGTGCCAGCTCACCCCTCTTGGTAGCGGGGATAGAGACCCAGTACTTC
>15|-|TRBJ1-1|TRBD1|TRBV10-3
CAISESSGGRTEAFF
TGTGCCATCAGTGAGTCATCAGGGGGCAGGACTGAAGCTTTCTTT
>17|-|TRBJ1-5|-|TRBV21-1
CASSIEGGGLRNQPQHF
TGTGCCAGCAGCATTGAGGGGGGAGGGTTGCGCAATCAGCCCCAGCATTTT
>12|-|TRBJ1-2|TRBD1|TRBV7-2
CASSAGQAGYTF
TGTGCCAGCAGCGCCGGACAGGCTGGCTACACCTTC
>17|-|TRBJ2-5|-|TRBV9
CASSLMYGGEVWETQYF
TGTGCCAGCAGCCTCATGTACGGCGGGGAGGTTTGGGAGACCCAGTACTTC
>16|-|TRBJ1-4|-|TRBV4-2
CASSQPRGGRNEKLFF
TGTGCCAGCAGCCAACCCCGGGGGGGACGAAATGAAAAACTGTTTTTT
>16|-|TRBJ1-1|-|TRBV7-9
CASSSGWGRGNTEAFF
TGTGCCAGCAGCTCCGGGTGGGGCAGGGGGAACACTGAAGCTTTCTTT
>15|-|TRBJ1-1|-|TRBV7-6
CASSTDRMSNTEAFF
TGTGCCAGCAGCACAGACAGGATGTCGAACACTGAAGCTTTCTTT
>14|-|TRBJ1-2|-|TRBV5-1
CASSPTPGSAGYTF
TGCGCCAGCAGCCCAACGCCAGGGTCGGCTGGCTACACCTTC
>13|-|TRBJ1-2|-|TRBV9
CASSVLPSGGYTF
TGTGCCAGCAGCGTATTACCGAGCGGGGGCTACACCTTC
>13|once|TRBJ1-6|-|TRBV30
CAWSRQVESPLHF
TGTGCCTGGAGTCGCCAGGTTGAATCACCCCTCCACTTT
>16|-|TRBJ2-5|TRBD2|TRBV3-1/TRBV3-2
CASSQDRGLAGETQYF
TGTGCCAGCAGCCAAGACCGGGGACTAGCGGGGGAGACCCAGTACTTC
>17|-|TRBJ2-3|-|TRBV5-4
CASSSGTGTTNTDTQYF
TGTGCCAGCAGCTCGGGTACCGGGACCACTAACACAGATACGCAGTATTTT
>14|few|TRBJ1-1|-|TRBV28
CASSNLGEGAEAFF
TGTGCCAGCAGTAATCTCGGGGAGGGGGCTGAAGCTTTCTTT
>18|-|TRBJ2-5|-|TRBV4-3
CASSQDFASHSCQETQYF
TGCGCCAGCAGCCAAGATTTCGCTAGCCACTCGTGCCAAGAGACCCAGTACTTC
>14|-|TRBJ2-2|-|TRBV18
CASSPRVQVGELFF
TGTGCCAGCTCACCGCGGGTACAGGTCGGGGAGCTGTTTTTT
>15|-|TRBJ1-1|TRBD1|TRBV24-1
CATSDASGTGEGAFF
TGTGCCACCAGTGACGCCTCCGGGACAGGGGAGGGAGCTTTCTTT
>12|-|TRBJ2-7|TRBD2|TRBV27
CASSRGSMEQYF
TGTGCCAGCAGCCGCGGGAGCATGGAGCAGTACTTC
>12|few|TRBJ1-5|TRBD1|TRBV29-1
CSVGTGDQPQHF
TGCAGCGTTGGGACAGGGGATCAGCCCCAGCATTTT
>17|-|TRBJ2-1|TRBD1|TRBV7-9
CASSHSEGTGSYNEQFF
TGTGCCAGCAGCCATAGTGAGGGGACAGGGTCCTACAATGAGCAGTTCTTC
>14|-|TRBJ1-5|-|TRBV7-2
CASTEGLSNQPQHF
TGTGCCAGCACGGAGGGGCTAAGCAATCAGCCCCAGCATTTT
>12|-|TRBJ1-2|-|TRBV18
CASSDRSGGYTF
TGTGCCAGCTCGGACAGATCTGGGGGCTACACCTTC
>13|-|TRBJ2-1|-|TRBV27
CATRQGPYNEQFF
TGTGCCACCCGCCAGGGTCCCTACAATGAGCAGTTCTTC
>17|once|TRBJ2-7|-|TRBV18
CASSHGIYVGEPYEQYF
TGTGCCAGCTCACATGGGATATACGTCGGGGAACCCTACGAGCAGTACTTC
>15|-|TRBJ1-2|-|TRBV14
CASSQARTPGYGYTF
TGTGCCAGCAGCCAAGCCAGGACACCGGGCTATGGCTACACCTTC
>14|-|TRBJ1-2|TRBD1|TRBV7-2
CASRDTGGFYGYTF
TGTGCCAGCAGGGATACAGGGGGCTTCTATGGCTACACCTTC
>18|-|TRBJ2-1|-|TRBV15
CATSREISRGGYYNEQFF
TGTGCCACCAGCAGAGAAATCTCGAGGGGTGGTTATTACAATGAGCAGTTCTTC
>15|-|TRBJ1-5|-|TRBV15
CATTLGVGSNQPQHF
TGTGCCACCACCCTGGGGGTAGGTAGCAATCAGCCCCAGCATTTT
>12|-|TRBJ2-1|TRBD1|TRBV10-3
CAISAGGSEQFF
TGTGCCATCAGCGCAGGGGGCAGTGAGCAGTTCTTC
>16|few|TRBJ1-6|-|TRBV5-1
CASSLGGRSLWSPLHF
TGCGCCAGCAGCTTGGGGGGCAGGAGCCTTTGGTCACCCCTCCACTTT
>16|-|TRBJ1-6|TRBD1|TRBV3-1/TRBV3-2
CASSLRGAAINSPLHF
TGTGCCAGCAGCCTCAGGGGGGCAGCCATTAATTCACCCCTCCACTTT
>16|-|TRBJ2-3|TRBD2|TRBV29-1
CSVAGTSGTSTDTQYF
TGCAGCGTGGCCGGGACTAGCGGTACTAGCACAGATACGCAGTATTTT
>14|-|TRBJ1-5|-|TRBV5-3
CAPTPGKRGQPQHF
TGTGCCCCAACCCCGGGGAAGAGGGGTCAGCCCCAGCATTTT
>15|few|TRBJ1-6|-|TRBV7-2
CASSLDIGRNSPLHF
TGTGCCAGCAGCTTAGATATAGGGCGGAATTCACCCCTCCACTTT
>14|-|TRBJ2-7|-|TRBV5-6
CASSSLTGIGLQYF
TGTGCCAGCAGCTCACTTACAGGGATAGGGTTGCAGTACTTC
>14|-|TRBJ2-7|TRBD1|TRBV19
CASSPRQGSYEQYF
TGTGCCAGTAGTCCCCGACAGGGGAGCTACGAGCAGTACTTC
>16|-|TRBJ1-6|-|TRBV28
CASSPQAPRANSPLHF
TGTGCCAGCAGCCCTCAAGCCCCGAGGGCTAATTCACCCCTCCACTTT
>14|-|TRBJ1-5|-|TRBV3-1/TRBV3-2
CASSQGIGEQPQHF
TGTGCCAGCAGCCAAGGCATAGGCGAGCAGCCCCAGCATTTT
>13|-|TRBJ2-1|-|TRBV27
CASRTAPNNEQFF
TGTGCCAGCCGGACCGCCCCTAACAATGAGCAGTTCTTC
>11|-|TRBJ1-1|-|TRBV29-1
CSVKWGLEAFF
TGCAGCGTTAAGTGGGGGCTTGAAGCTTTCTTT
>16|-|TRBJ1-2|-|TRBV4-3
CASSQDLGTTNYGYTF
TGCGCCAGCAGCCAAGATCTTGGGACGACCAACTATGGCTACACCTTC